This T cell receptor (beta chain) was retrieved from a study of blood T cell repertoires in COVID-19. On the study more broadly: Italy, Spain and the United States were the sources of the convalescent and acute COVID-19 samples. PBMCs, B-cell-depleted T cells, or T cells were the source of the cDNA or gDNA that made up the material.

The CDR3 runs to 12 residues. Germline CDR1 is SGDLS and CDR2 is YYNGEE. The V and J ends lost 2 bases and 5 bases respectively, with 4 bases between them. Generated by immunoSEQ multiplex PCR, the TCRdb table keeps only in-frame clones and is missing some. The sample records 250,000 or so clones, around 88% being singletons. This clone was seen just once. Other DNA sequences in the sample encode the same CDR3. The clonotype originates from a man younger than 40 with active or convalescent COVID-19. The source material was peripheral blood. This chain connects TRBV9 to TRBJ2-2; the D is unclear. The CDR3: CASSVYTGELFF. In DNA form, the CDR3 reads TGTGCCAGCAGCGTCTATACCGGGGAGCTGTTTTTT.